The 14 T cell receptor beta chains given below trace back to one sample, sequenced in a study of blood T cell repertoires in COVID-19 (dated by TCRdb to 2020 to 2022). The library was built by means of the immunoSEQ multiplex PCR assay. What TCRdb holds here is the immuneACCESS table cut down to in-frame rearrangements. Part of the clones is not present; checked against another copy, under half of the missing clones reflect an unresolved V gene, and the others are unexplained. A total of 120,000 or so clones appear in this sample, 60% to 80% of them only once. Roughly 5.5% of the sample is held by the ten biggest clonotypes. Source material: peripheral blood. The receptors shown here come from a man aged 55 to 70 with acute or convalescent COVID-19.

J is TRBJ1-6 and V is TRBV19; 11 nucleotides align to TRBD1. From germline, CDR1 is LNHDA and CDR2 SQIVND (reference sequence). The CDR3 extends over 15 amino acids. With V trimmed by 3 bases and J by 9 bases, 4 bases remained unmatched. The CDR3, as DNA: TGTGCCAGTAGTATTCCCGGGACAGGGGGTTCACCCCTCCACTTT. It yields the protein CASSIPGTGGSPLHF.

The genes are TRBV7-9 and TRBJ2-3, with 10 bases aligning to TRBD2. This CDR3 comprises 16 residues. The germline CDR1 and CDR2 sequences are SEHNR and FQNEAQ (reference sequence). V was clipped by 2 bases and J by 7 bases; unmatched bases: 9. The CDR3 here is CASSLSSGGATNTQYF. CDR3 nucleotides: TGTGCCAGCAGCTTATCCAGCGGGGGGGCTACTAATACGCAGTATTTT.

The V gene is TRBV13, the J gene TRBJ1-2; unclear D gene. CDR3 length: 12 residues. V was pared by 2 bases and J by 8 bases, with 9 bases between. Germline V CDR1 and CDR2: PRHDT, FYEKMQ (reference sequence). The CDR3 region has the DNA TGTGCCAGCAGCTTAAGCCTCAAGGGCTACACCTTC. Its translation: CASSLSLKGYTF.

The table lists this clone with a few counts. The J gene is TRBJ2-5, the V gene TRBV4-2; the D is unclear. V was trimmed by 1 base and J by 5 bases, leaving 14 bases between them. Germline-derived CDR1 and CDR2 are LGHNA and YNFKEQ. The CDR3 consists of 15 residues. As DNA, the CDR3 is TGTGCCAGCAGCCAAGTTCGAGACTCACGGGAGACCCAGTACTTC. Residues: CASSQVRDSRETQYF.

V is TRBV9 and J is TRBJ2-1; D possibly corresponds to TRBD1 (5 bases). Germline CDR1 SGDLS, CDR2 YYNGEE. This CDR3 is built from 14 residues. The V and J ends lost 1 base and 5 bases respectively, with 10 bases between them. CDR3 sequence: CASSVQGTNNEQFF. The CDR3 nucleotides read TGTGCCAGCAGCGTACAGGGTACCAACAATGAGCAGTTCTTC.

This chain links TRBV3-1 (or the pseudogene TRBV3-2) with TRBJ2-7, with D possibly matching TRBD2 (6 bases). Germline assignment: CDR1 LGHDT and CDR2 YNNKEL (reference sequence). This CDR3 spans 16 amino acids. Trimming took off 4 bases at V and 5 bases at J, with 21 bases between the two ends. The CDR3 loop reads CASSPTGRGQFHEQYF. In nucleotides, the CDR3 is TGTGCCAGCAGCCCCACTGGGCGGGGCCAATTCCACGAGCAGTACTTC.

The rearrangement joins TRBV5-1 to TRBJ2-1; weak D call: TRBD2 (5 bases). Germline loops: CDR1 SGHRS, CDR2 YFSETQ. V dropped 0 bases and J dropped 0 bases, with 10 bases sitting between them. This CDR3 has 16 residues. CDR3 sequence: CASSLGTGSSYNEQFF. The CDR3 nucleotides read TGCGCCAGCAGCTTGGGTACGGGGAGCTCCTACAATGAGCAGTTCTTC.

The chain joins TRBV12-5 to TRBJ2-3; 7 nucleotides agree with TRBD1. Germline CDR1 and CDR2: LGHNT and FRNRAP. The CDR3 is made up of 15 amino acids. Trimming took 5 bases from V and 4 from J; bases not matched to a gene: 9. The CDR3 DNA reads as TGTGCTAGTGGTCCCACAGGGGAAGGGGCAGATACGCAGTATTTT. Translating it yields CASGPTGEGADTQYF.

The V call is TRBV9, the J call TRBJ1-6, with 10 nucleotides matching TRBD1. Trimming took 0 bases from V and 8 from J; bases not matched to a gene: 8. This CDR3 is 17 amino acids long. Germline CDR1 is SGDLS and CDR2 is YYNGEE. CDR3 residues: CASSVAGDRGSYSPLHF. In nucleotides, the CDR3 is TGTGCCAGCAGCGTAGCTGGGGACAGGGGCTCCTATTCACCCCTCCACTTT.

The J gene is TRBJ2-5, the V gene TRBV5-1, with D perhaps TRBD2 (5 bases). The germline CDR1 and CDR2 sequences are SGHRS and YFSETQ. Trimming stripped 5 bases from V and 2 bases from J, with 16 bases between. The CDR3 covers 15 residues. The CDR3 here is CASRQGPEDQETQYF. CDR3 nucleotides: TGCGCCAGCAGACAAGGACCGGAGGATCAAGAGACCCAGTACTTC. The variable domain in full, completed from reference TRBV5-1 and TRBJ2-5, reads KAGVTQTPRYLIKTRGQQVTLSCSPISGHRSVSWYQQTPGQGLQFLFEYFSETQRNKGNFPGRFSGRQFSNSRSEMNVSTLELGDSALYLCASRQGPEDQETQYFGPGTRLLVL.

J is TRBJ1-1 and V is TRBV12-5; D perhaps matches TRBD1 (5 bases). With 0 bases removed from V and 5 bases from J, the gap between germline ends came to 13 bases. The V gene's germline CDR1 is LGHNT and CDR2 FRNRAP. The CDR3 loop spans 15 amino acids. The CDR3 DNA sequence: TGTGCTAGTGGTTTGGTAACAGGTAGTGTGACTGAAGCTTTCTTT. Translated: CASGLVTGSVTEAFF.

This clone came up many times. This rearrangement joins TRBV21-1 to TRBJ2-6; TRBD1 is the table's D call, not checked against the DNA. TRBV21-1 is recorded as a pseudogene. CDR3 size: 18 residues. The DNA of the CDR3 is TGTGCCAGCAGCAGTTCTCCGGGACAGGGTTCTGGGGCCAACGTCCTGACTTTC. This encodes CASSSSPGQGSGANVLTF.

J is TRBJ2-5 and V is TRBV25-1; D gene uncertain. V was pared by 1 base and J by 6 bases, with 12 bases between. The CDR3 is 14 residues long. CDR1 MGHDK and CDR2 SYGVNS come from the germline V gene. The CDR3 sequence is CASSEWAAPQTQYF. The CDR3 bases are TGTGCCAGCAGTGAATGGGCAGCTCCGCAGACCCAGTACTTC.

The chain carries TRBV6-5 and TRBJ1-5; 9 bases match TRBD1. Germline CDR1 and CDR2: MNHEY and SVGAGI. The CDR3 consists of 15 residues. The trim removed 5 bases at V and 3 bases at J, leaving 5 bases unmatched. In DNA form, the CDR3 reads TGTGCCAGCAGTACGGGACAGGGTGTCAATCAGCCCCAGCATTTT. Translation gives CASSTGQGVNQPQHF.